This entry features one T cell receptor beta chain sequence. Its antigen is unknown. This record belongs to a study of CD8 T cells in ankylosing spondylitis. Each TCR beta library was made by quantitative 5'-RACE that incorporated molecular barcodes. MiXCR, applied by TCRdb to the 5' RACE reads, yields one record per CDR3 protein. The table shows about 90,000 distinct CDR3 sequences, with around 30% occurring only once. V dropped 1 base and J dropped 4 bases, with 2 bases sitting between them. The CDR3 extends over 11 amino acids. Study-level results: Reportedly, disease-linked clones are significantly enriched in ankylosing spondylitis patients' matched synovial fluid. Seemingly distinctive of ankylosing spondylitis blood was a TCR beta motif formed by eight highly homologous variants. In peripheral blood, disease-linked CD8+ clones occurred at relatively low frequencies.

The TCR sequence derives from a male donor with ankylosing spondylitis or in good health (not recorded which). The chain uses TRBV12-3 or TRBV12-4 and TRBJ2-7; no reliable D call. The sequenced sample consisted of blood, either unsorted or a sorted T cell fraction (not recorded which). The DNA for the CDR3 is TGTGCCAGCAGTTTAGGGTACGAGCAGTACGTC. It is translated as CASSLGYEQYV.